The present TCR beta chain was sequenced within a study of T cells in tuberculosis. This CDR3 has 12 residues. The V end was cut by 3 bases, the J end by 7 bases, with 10 bases between. Germline loops: CDR1 LNHDA, CDR2 SQIVND (reference sequence). Clones were read by immunoSEQ multiplex PCR, and TCRdb kept only the in-frame ones, dropping some. The data hold about 58,000 clones, with 70% to 90% observed a single time. After thawing and overnight rest, PBMC were stained with GMM-loaded CD1B tetramer, viability dye and anti-CD3 for sorting. C32 glucose monomycolate from Rhodococcus equi was loaded onto the CD1B tetramers.

Sample: CD1b-GMM tetramer-negative cells sorted from PBMCs. This chain uses TRBV19 with TRBJ2-7, with D possibly being TRBD1 (6 bases). The sequence was obtained from an adult woman with latent tuberculosis. CDR3 amino acids: CASSIAGVEQYF. The CDR3 coding sequence is TGTGCCAGTAGTATCGCAGGGGTTGAGCAGTACTTC.